These 10 T cell receptor beta chains were sequenced from one sample in a study of blood T cell repertoires in COVID-19. The protocol was immunoSEQ multiplex PCR, while the TCRdb copy is restricted to in-frame clones and leaves out a portion. The table shows more than 95,000 clones, with over 65% occurring only once. The specimen sequenced was peripheral blood. The receptors stem from a human donor in a cohort sampled during active COVID-19.

This sequence joins TRBV10-3 and TRBJ1-1, with 10 positions matching TRBD1. The CDR3 consists of 14 residues. Trimming cost V 7 bases and J 2 bases; bases outside gene matches: 4. Germline CDR1 and CDR2: ENHRY and SYGVKD. CDR3 sequence (DNA): TGTGCCATCACCAGGGACAGGGGAAACACTGAAGCTTTCTTT. Protein: CAITRDRGNTEAFF.

This sequence joins TRBV5-6 and TRBJ2-5, with D perhaps TRBD1 (6 bases). The CDR3 runs to 15 residues. The V and J ends lost 4 bases and 2 bases respectively, with 15 bases between them. CDR1 and CDR2 (germline): SGHDT, YYEEEE. CDR3 in amino acids: CASSREQGIQETQYF. In DNA, the CDR3 is TGTGCCAGCAGCAGGGAACAGGGCATTCAAGAGACCCAGTACTTC.

This clone was counted a few times. The chain couples TRBV3-1 (or the pseudogene TRBV3-2) to TRBJ1-2; 7 nucleotides align to TRBD1. The CDR3 is 14 amino acids. Trimming at V came to 1 base and at J to 5 bases, leaving 4 bases not matched to a gene. Germline loops: CDR1 LGHDT, CDR2 YNNKEL (reference sequence). CDR3: CASSQAAGGYGYTF. The CDR3 bases are TGTGCCAGCAGCCAAGCTGCAGGGGGTTATGGCTACACCTTC.

The chain is built from TRBV5-1 and TRBJ2-7; no clear D gene. Trimming took 5 bases from V and 0 from J, leaving 9 bases between them. CDR3 length: 13 residues. Germline V gene lookup returns CDR1 SGHRS and CDR2 YFSETQ. CDR3 in amino acids: CASRSESSYEQYF. As DNA, the CDR3 is TGCGCCAGCAGATCAGAATCCTCCTACGAGCAGTACTTC.

This chain links TRBV7-2 with TRBJ2-3; 8 bases map to TRBD1. With V trimmed by 0 bases and J by 1 base, 6 bases remained unmatched. The length of the CDR3 is 17 residues. CDR1 is SGHTA and CDR2 is FQGNSA in the germline V gene. CDR3 region: CASSLAGQGRGTDTQYF. The CDR3 DNA reads as TGTGCCAGCAGCTTAGCAGGACAGGGAAGGGGCACAGATACGCAGTATTTT.

This clone showed up just once. This rearrangement joins TRBV11-1 to TRBJ2-5, with 13 bases that match TRBD2. The J segment lost 5 bases and the V segment lost 5 bases, leaving 8 bases of the junction unmatched. This CDR3 is 16 amino acids long. CDR1 is SGHAT and CDR2 is FQDESV in the germline V gene (reference sequence). CDR3 nucleotides: TGTGCCAGCAGCCCCTGGACTAGCGGGGGACGGGAGACCCAGTACTTC. Its protein product is CASSPWTSGGRETQYF.

As DNA, the CDR3 is TGCGCCAGCAGCAAAGTACTAGGGGAGACCCAGTACTTC. Translation: CASSKVLGETQYF. The J gene is TRBJ2-5, the V gene TRBV5-1, with D maybe TRBD2 (5 bases). The CDR3 covers 13 residues. Germline values: CDR1 SGHRS, CDR2 YFSETQ. The V end was cut by 4 bases, the J end by 5 bases, with 12 bases between.

The rearrangement uses TRBV5-1 and TRBJ2-5; TRBD2 is a possible D gene (5 bases). V lost 4 bases and J lost 5, with 12 bases in between. CDR3 length equals 13 residues. The germline V gene has CDR1 SGHRS and CDR2 YFSETQ. DNA of the CDR3: TGCGCCAGCAGCCCGGTCTGGGAGGAGACCCAGTACTTC. It is translated as CASSPVWEETQYF.

The genes are TRBV7-3 and TRBJ2-1; D gene uncertain. Trimming shortened V by 4 bases and J by 6 bases, and 16 bases separated the two germline ends. The CDR3 spans 15 residues. CDR1 and CDR2 (germline): SGHTA, FQGTGA. The CDR3 DNA reads as TGTGCCAGCAGCTCTCTTTTCACGACTGTCAATGAGCAGTTCTTC. Protein: CASSSLFTTVNEQFF.

This clone was seen ten or more times. This chain connects TRBV30 to TRBJ1-6, with TRBD1 matching 7 bases. This CDR3 comprises 14 residues. Losses at the gene ends were 5 bases for V and 5 bases for J; bases not matched to a gene: 6. Looked up from germline, CDR1 is GTSNPN and CDR2 is SVGIG (reference sequence). The CDR3 is CAWVGQSNNSPLHF. The CDR3 DNA follows: TGTGCCTGGGTGGGACAGAGTAATAATTCACCCCTCCACTTT.